This T cell receptor beta chain was sequenced during a study of Tregs in tolerant kidney transplant recipients. Whole-study results and caveats: In tolerant patients, donor-specific Tregs outgrew total Tregs, suggesting antigen-driven expansion. Changing PCR primers prevented nucleotide comparison between some patients' samples.

This CDR3 comprises 16 residues. J lost 5 bases, V lost 3 bases, and 9 bases had no gene match. Germline loops: CDR1 LGHNT, CDR2 FRNRAP. This clone was seen more than once but under ten times. The antigen is unknown. Assay: immunoSEQ multiplex PCR; the TCRdb copy retains only in-frame clones and omits some. The data hold about 110,000 clones, with almost 90% observed a single time. The source material was CD4+ T cells from blood, sampled before the transplant. V usage is TRBV12-5 and J usage is TRBJ1-5; 8 bases fit TRBD1. This clonotype was obtained from a human donor who received a combined kidney and bone marrow transplant. The CDR3 loop reads CASGFPDRAGDQPQHF. CDR3 sequence (DNA): TGTGCTAGTGGTTTTCCGGACAGGGCGGGCGATCAGCCCCAGCATTTT.